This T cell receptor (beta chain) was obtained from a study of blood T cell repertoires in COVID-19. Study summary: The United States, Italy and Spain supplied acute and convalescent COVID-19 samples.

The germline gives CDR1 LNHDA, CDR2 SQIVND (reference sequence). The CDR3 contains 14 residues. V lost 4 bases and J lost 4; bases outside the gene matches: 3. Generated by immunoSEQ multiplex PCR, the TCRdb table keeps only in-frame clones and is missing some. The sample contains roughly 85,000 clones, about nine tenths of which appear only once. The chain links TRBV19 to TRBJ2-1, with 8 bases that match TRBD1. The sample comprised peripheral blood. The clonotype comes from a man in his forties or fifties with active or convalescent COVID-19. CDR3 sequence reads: CASSNRDRYNEQFF. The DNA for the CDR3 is TGTGCCAGTAGTAACCGGGACAGGTACAATGAGCAGTTCTTC.